What follows are 24 T cell receptor beta chains derived from one specimen sequenced in a study of T cells in Graves' hyperthyroidism and ophthalmopathy. Regions amplified from RNA transcripts were the TCR beta CDR3 regions. Primed by the HTBI set, a first-round RT-PCR was run on the TCR CDR3. TCRdb processed the multiplex PCR reads anew with MiXCR; each CDR3 protein has one entry. The data show a few hundred thousand distinct CDR3 sequences, 15% to 18% seen once. Sequencing input: blood. The receptors come from a woman aged 25 to 39 with Graves' hyperthyroidism.

The chain carries TRBV27 and TRBJ1-6; TRBD1 matches 8 bases. V trimming: 7 bases; J trimming: 8 bases; junction bases outside the gene matches: 7. The CDR3 extends over 14 amino acids. Germline V gene data show CDR1 as MNHEY and CDR2 as SMNVEV (reference sequence). The CDR3 coding sequence is TGTGCCAGCAAACGACAGGGGTCTCATTCACCCCTCCACTTT. It yields the protein CASKRQGSHSPLHF.

DNA of the CDR3: TGTGCCAGCAGCTCCCCCGGTGCGGGCTACACCTTC. This codes for CASSSPGAGYTF. The rearrangement links TRBV7-2 to TRBJ1-2; D not resolved. The CDR3 runs 12 residues. Deletions cut 4 bases from V and 8 bases from J, with 11 bases between. Germline V gene data show CDR1 as SGHTA and CDR2 as FQGNSA.

This clonotype was seen at least ten times. The chain recombines TRBV20-1 with TRBJ2-1; either TRBD1 or TRBD2 may supply D (5 bases each). The CDR3 has 14 residues. The germline V gene encodes CDR1 DFQATT and CDR2 SNEGSKA (reference sequence). Trimming removed 3 bases from V and 8 bases from J, with 17 bases in between. This CDR3 reads CSASPGPERHEQFF. In nucleotides, the CDR3 is TGCAGTGCTAGCCCGGGACCCGAGCGCCATGAGCAGTTCTTC.

The gene calls are TRBV7-6 and TRBJ2-2; 8 nucleotides align to TRBD1. The CDR3 has 15 residues. Unmatched junction bases numbered 9, after V lost 5 bases and J lost 7 bases. From germline, CDR1 is SGHVS and CDR2 FNYEAQ. The CDR3 protein is CASSQDRAEGGELFF. CDR3 DNA sequence: TGTGCCAGCAGCCAGGACAGGGCTGAAGGCGGGGAGCTGTTTTTT.

This clonotype was picked up a small number of times. The CDR3 DNA sequence: TGCGCCAGCAGCCAAGAAAAAGCGGTCTCCTACGAGCAGTACTTC. Its protein product is CASSQEKAVSYEQYF. V gene TRBV4-1 combines with J gene TRBJ2-7, with D possibly being TRBD2 (5 bases). Germline V gene data show CDR1 as MGHRA and CDR2 as YSYEKL. The V end was cut by 0 bases, the J end by 0 bases, with 9 bases between. The CDR3 extends over 15 amino acids.

This clonotype was recorded at least ten times. This chain connects TRBV4-1 to TRBJ2-7, with D possibly being TRBD2 (5 bases). The CDR3 is made up of 13 amino acids. Germline V gene sequence: CDR1 MGHRA, CDR2 YSYEKL. The V gene lost 4 bases and the J gene lost 2 bases, with 9 bases spanning the gap. CDR3 nucleotides: TGCGCCAGCAGCCGCGGGCCAACCTACGAGCAGTACTTC. Its protein product is CASSRGPTYEQYF.

Turning to this clonotype: This may come from a read error, since a much larger clone is one base off. The chain has TRBV28 and TRBJ1-1; D call uncertain. The V gene lost 5 bases and the J gene lost 5 bases, with 15 bases spanning the gap. Germline V lookup: CDR1 MDHEN, CDR2 SYDVKM. The CDR3 runs to 14 residues. The CDR3 spells CASSPQLRGTEAFF. CDR3 in DNA: TGTGCCAGCAGTCCACAACTCCGGGGAACTGAAGCTTTCTTT.

This clonotype was observed many times. The chain combines TRBV20-1 with TRBJ1-5, with 8 bases lining up with TRBD1. The CDR3 totals 14 residues. V trimming: 6 bases; J trimming: 1 base; junction bases outside the gene matches: 5. Germline V gene sequence: CDR1 DFQATT, CDR2 SNEGSKA (reference sequence). The CDR3 coding sequence is TGCAGTGCCTCCCGGGACAGGAGCAATCAGCCCCAGCATTTT. Translating gives CSASRDRSNQPQHF.

This clonotype was seen at least ten times. The CDR3 here is CASSEAGYQPQHF. DNA for the CDR3: TGTGCCAGCAGTGAAGCCGGATATCAGCCCCAGCATTTT. The V gene is TRBV2, the J gene TRBJ1-5; the D is unclear. Germline V lookup: CDR1 SNHLY, CDR2 FYNNEI. The CDR3 is made up of 13 amino acids. V shed 0 bases and J shed 5 bases, with 5 bases lying between them.

This clonotype was counted ten times or more. The CDR3 DNA is TGTGCCAGCAGTTTAAGGGCGGACGGGTACGAGCAGTACTTC. It yields the protein CASSLRADGYEQYF. This chain uses TRBV12-3 or TRBV12-4 with TRBJ2-7; D unclear. V was clipped by 2 bases and J by 4 bases, with 12 bases between them. This CDR3 spans 14 amino acids.

This clonotype was recorded at least ten times. This chain joins TRBV20-1 and TRBJ2-5; unclear D gene. V was shortened by 0 bases and J by 5 bases, with 13 bases between the two germline ends. This CDR3 contains 14 residues. Germline V gene sequence: CDR1 DFQATT, CDR2 SNEGSKA (reference sequence). CDR3 protein: CSARERGTTETQYF. The CDR3 coding sequence is TGCAGTGCTAGAGAGCGCGGTACCACGGAGACCCAGTACTTC.

The sample holds many counts of this clonotype. The V and J genes are TRBV7-3 and TRBJ1-1, with TRBD1 as a possible D gene (6 bases). This CDR3 has 14 amino acids. V lost 5 bases to trimming and J lost 6 bases, with 16 bases between them. In germline, CDR1 is SGHTA, CDR2 FQGTGA. CDR3 protein: CASSPRGGVAEAFF. CDR3 nucleotides: TGTGCCAGCAGCCCCAGGGGAGGGGTGGCTGAAGCTTTCTTT.

This clonotype came up a few times. The V call is TRBV6-5, the J call TRBJ1-6; maybe TRBD1 (5 bases). Germline V gene sequence: CDR1 MNHEY, CDR2 SVGAGI. Trimming cost V 2 bases and J 4 bases, with 9 bases left between them. This CDR3 has 15 residues. The CDR3 region has the DNA TGTGCCAGCAGTTACGGGGGTGGGTATAATTCACCCCTCCACTTT. Residues: CASSYGGGYNSPLHF.

V is TRBV10-3 and J is TRBJ2-7, with TRBD2 matching over 8 bases. Germline-derived CDR1 and CDR2 are ENHRY and SYGVKD. This CDR3 has 15 amino acids. V dropped 8 bases and J dropped 6; count of bases not matched to a gene: 15. CDR3 loop: CAIVSEQGLGGEQYF. The CDR3 region has the DNA TGTGCCATCGTTAGTGAACAGGGACTAGGTGGCGAGCAGTACTTC.

This clonotype was seen repeatedly, ten times or more. The chain links TRBV7-9 to TRBJ2-7; 9 bases agree with TRBD1. Germline V gene sequence: CDR1 SEHNR, CDR2 FQNEAQ (reference sequence). V trimming: 5 bases; J trimming: 0 bases; junction bases outside the gene matches: 8. The CDR3 totals 16 residues. The CDR3 reads CASSLRTGASSYEQYF. The CDR3 DNA follows: TGTGCCAGCAGCCTGCGGACAGGGGCAAGCTCCTACGAGCAGTACTTC.

This clonotype has a count of ten or more. The chain has TRBV7-6 and TRBJ1-1; the D is unclear. Trimming removed 3 bases from V and 3 bases from J, with 8 bases in between. The CDR3 extends over 13 amino acids. Germline CDR1 is SGHVS and CDR2 is FNYEAQ. The CDR3 sequence is CASSFGRDTEAFF. The CDR3 DNA follows: TGTGCCAGCAGCTTTGGCAGAGACACTGAAGCTTTCTTT.

This clonotype was observed many times. This sequence joins TRBV29-1 and TRBJ1-5, with D uncertain. Trimming left V 4 bases short and J 7 bases short, with 14 bases between. The V gene's germline CDR1 is SQVTM and CDR2 ANQGSEA. This CDR3 is 13 amino acids long. The CDR3 sequence: CSVAAALWQPQHF. The CDR3 DNA reads TGCAGCGTTGCGGCGGCACTCTGGCAGCCCCAGCATTTT.

Only a few counts were recorded for this clonotype. The chain is built from TRBV27 and TRBJ2-2, with 8 bases identical to TRBD2. CDR3 size: 17 residues. Unmatched junction bases numbered 15, after V lost 6 bases and J lost 6 bases. Germline V CDR1 and CDR2: MNHEY, SMNVEV (reference sequence). CDR3 residues: CASRHRWLAGSPGELFF. The CDR3 nucleotides are TGTGCCAGCAGACACCGTTGGCTAGCGGGTTCCCCCGGGGAGCTGTTTTTT.

This clonotype was picked up a small number of times. V gene TRBV24-1 combines with J gene TRBJ2-3, with 8 bases aligning to TRBD2. This CDR3 comprises 17 residues. With V trimmed by 5 bases and J by 6 bases, 15 bases remained unmatched. Per germline, CDR1 KGHDR and CDR2 SFDVKD. The CDR3, as DNA: TGTGCCACCAGTGCCTTTCCGGGGGGGAGGGCGTCGGATACGCAGTATTTT. Encoded protein: CATSAFPGGRASDTQYF.

This clonotype was counted at least ten times. The chain links TRBV18 to TRBJ2-3; 13 bases are a match to TRBD2. Looked up from germline, CDR1 is KGHSH and CDR2 is LQKENI. Germline trimming cut 2 bases from V and 0 bases from J; bases unmatched to any gene: 2. The length of the CDR3 is 17 residues. CDR3 protein: CASSPGTSGISTDTQYF. CDR3 bases: TGTGCCAGCTCACCAGGGACTAGCGGGATTAGCACAGATACGCAGTATTTT.

This clonotype was seen ten or more times. The chain is built from TRBV12-3 or TRBV12-4 and TRBJ2-7; 9 nucleotides match TRBD2. The V segment lost 4 bases and the J segment 3 bases; nucleotides outside the gene matches: 7. The CDR3 has 15 residues. The CDR3 bases are TGTGCCAGCAGTTCCAGGCGGGAGGGTAACTACGAGCAGTACTTC. This gives the protein CASSSRREGNYEQYF.

This sequence joins TRBV5-1 and TRBJ1-4, with D possibly TRBD1 on 5 matching bases. The CDR3 consists of 16 residues. The germline gives CDR1 SGHRS, CDR2 YFSETQ. V lost 0 bases and J lost 5, with 14 bases in between. The CDR3 spells CASSLVTGGSNEKLFF. The DNA of the CDR3 is TGCGCCAGCAGCTTGGTCACCGGGGGTTCCAATGAAAAACTGTTTTTT.

This clonotype was found a few times. The rearrangement uses TRBV7-8 and TRBJ2-3; D remains ambiguous. The CDR3 contains 18 residues. Between the trimmed V and J ends, which lost 2 bases and 3 bases, there was a span of 21 bases. CDR1 is SGHVS and CDR2 is FQNEAQ in the germline V gene. The CDR3 is CASSLRGSAGSVTDTQYF. The CDR3 nucleotides are TGTGCCAGCAGCTTAAGAGGCTCGGCCGGATCGGTTACAGATACGCAGTATTTT.

In this sample, this clonotype turned up a few times. V and J are TRBV6-1 and TRBJ2-7; D is unclear. Trimming removed 5 bases from V and 3 bases from J, with 14 bases in between. There are 14 residues in the CDR3. Germline values: CDR1 MNHNS, CDR2 SASEGT. The CDR3 DNA is TGTGCCAGCAGTTATGCGGACGGAAACTACGAGCAGTACTTC. Its translation: CASSYADGNYEQYF.